This T cell receptor beta chain derives from a study of T cell responses to AZD1222 COVID-19 vaccine. Measured with immunoSEQ multiplex PCR; TCRdb has only the in-frame clones, and not every one. The data contain about 150,000 clones, roughly 91% of them singletons. The CDR3 totals 15 residues. Germline values: CDR1 LGHDT, CDR2 YNNKEL (reference sequence). After removal of 1 base from V and 3 bases from J, the junction contained 3 bases not matched to a gene. Pooling was applied to second doses at about 4 or about 12 weeks. This receptor was obtained from an adult who received the AZD1222 COVID-19 vaccine. The source was peripheral blood, collected 28 days after the second AZD1222 dose. The chain is built from TRBV3-1 (or the pseudogene TRBV3-2) and TRBJ2-7, with 10 bases aligning to TRBD2. Here the CDR3 reads CASSQASGGHYEQYF. The CDR3 DNA reads TGTGCCAGCAGCCAAGCTAGCGGGGGACACTACGAGCAGTACTTC.